The clone carrying this TCR beta chain was found once. The RNA, roughly 0.45 to 1 ug, was put through reverse transcription using random hexamers. TCRdb reanalysed the immunoSEQ multiplex PCR reads using MiXCR and keeps one entry per CDR3 protein. The sample carries some 120,000 distinct CDR3 sequences, about 96% recorded once. The V gene end was trimmed by 4 bases and the J gene end by 7 bases; junction bases not matched to a gene: 6. CDR3 length: 13 residues. Germline-derived CDR1 and CDR2 are SGHRS and YFSETQ. Sequencing of TCR beta was performed on blood CD8+ and CD4+ T cells. While serving as controls, healthy donors were matched for age and sex. These data originate in a study of CD8 T cells in Susac syndrome.

Sample: CD4+ T cells from PBMCs. This receptor was obtained from a human donor in good health. The V call is TRBV5-1, the J call TRBJ1-1; 8 bases agree with TRBD1. The CDR3 DNA reads TGCGCCAGCAGCCTAGGACAGGGTCTTGAAGCTTTCTTT. Residues: CASSLGQGLEAFF.